This TCR beta chain was identified during a study of technical replicates of blood from a few donors. Repertoires were generated with immunoSEQ multiplex PCR, while TCRdb's copy carries only in-frame clones and drops some. The repertoire holds 70,000 to 95,000 clones, with approximately 97% as singletons. The CDR3 has 15 amino acids. Germline values: CDR1 LNHNV, CDR2 YYDKDF (reference sequence). V gave up 4 bases and J gave up 1 base; unmatched junction bases: 5. The receptor comes from a human donor in good health. Sequences were obtained from T cells isolated from PBMCs. The rearrangement joins TRBV15 to TRBJ2-3; 7 positions agree with TRBD1. Here the CDR3 DNA reads TGTGCCACCAGCATAGGGGGCTTGGGCACAGATACGCAGTATTTT. Protein product: CATSIGGLGTDTQYF. Based on the CDR3 plus reference TRBV15 and TRBJ2-3, the full variable domain is DAMVIQNPRYQVTQFGKPVTLSCSQTLNHNVMYWYQQKSSQAPKLLFHYYDKDFNNEADTPDNFQSRRPNTSFCFLDIRSPGLGDTAMYLCATSIGGLGTDTQYFGPGTRLTVL.